Below, one T cell receptor beta chain is given with its context. This sample was taken from a study of glioma-infiltrating T cells. Using RNA template, CDR3s of TCR alpha and beta were amplified with iRepertoire arm-PCR. TCRdb independently ran MiXCR on the multiplex PCR reads; one entry per CDR3 protein. The table lists 150,000 or so distinct CDR3 sequences, about two fifths of them singletons. Sequencing was performed on glioma tissue, nonneoplastic brain tissue, or PBMCs (not recorded which). This TCR was sampled from a human donor with low-grade glioma or glioblastoma, undergoing nonglioma brain surgery, or in good health (not recorded which).

In DNA, the CDR3 is TGTGCCAGCAGCCTAGACGGGACGGCTAACTATGGCTACACCTTC. This sequence encodes CASSLDGTANYGYTF. This chain joins TRBV5-4 and TRBJ1-2; TRBD1 might be the D (5 bases). The CDR3 totals 15 residues. With 4 bases removed from V and 0 bases from J, the gap between germline ends came to 13 bases. Germline values: CDR1 SGHNT, CDR2 YYREEE (reference sequence).